Listed here are 31 T cell receptor beta chains from one sample, sequenced in a study of shared clonotypes between healthy human individuals. Some clones are missing from TCRdb's copy, which holds only in-frame ones; the method was immunoSEQ multiplex PCR. The sample includes around 580,000 clones, more than 95% of them seen just once. Positive CCR7 selection of CD45RO-negative cells yielded the naive CD8 cells, and terminally differentiated effector memory CD45RA+ cells were excluded. Sequenced sample: naive CD8+ T cells sorted from blood. These TCRs come from a man aged 25 to 40 in good health.

V is TRBV12-2 and J is TRBJ2-1. TRBV12-2 represents a pseudogene. This CDR3 contains 17 residues. The CDR3, as DNA: TGTGCAAGTCGCTTAGGTGGGACCCTCGGCGATTACAATGAGCAGTTCTTC. It yields the protein CASRLGGTLGDYNEQFF.

The rearrangement links TRBV7-8 to TRBJ2-3; D call uncertain. CDR3 length: 15 amino acids. Per germline, CDR1 SGHVS and CDR2 FQNEAQ. The ends were cut back, 2 bases at V and 0 bases at J, with 9 bases in the middle. The CDR3 region is CASSLPSSSTDTQYF. The CDR3 DNA follows: TGTGCCAGCAGCTTACCGTCTTCTAGCACAGATACGCAGTATTTT. Using reference TRBV7-8 and TRBJ2-3 for the parts outside the CDR3, the full variable domain is GAGVSQSPRYKVAKRGQDVALRCDPISGHVSLFWYQQALGQGPEFLTYFQNEAQLDKSGLPSDRFFAERPEGSVSTLKIQRTQQEDSAVYLCASSLPSSSTDTQYFGPGTRLTVL.

Points on this clone: Relative to the germline gene, one junction end is altered; a read error may explain this. V and J are TRBV29-1 and TRBJ2-2; TRBD2 is a possible D gene (6 bases). There are 15 residues in the CDR3. In germline, CDR1 is SQVTM, CDR2 ANQGSEA. For the CDR3, the DNA is TGCAGCGTTCAAGAACTAGCCTCGAACACCGGGGAGCTGTTTTTT. As protein: CSVQELASNTGELFF.

The chain couples TRBV9 to TRBJ2-7; no reliable D call. Germline V CDR1 and CDR2: SGDLS, YYNGEE. The CDR3 length is 13 residues. V dropped 4 bases and J dropped 5 bases, with 13 bases sitting between them. The DNA for the CDR3 is TGTGCCAGCAGCTTACTGGCCATGGACGAGCAGTACTTC. The encoded protein is CASSLLAMDEQYF.

Comment on this clone: The sample contains more than one DNA sequence encoding this CDR3. This chain links TRBV27 with TRBJ1-5; 7 positions match TRBD1. The CDR3 has 14 amino acids. Trimming at V came to 6 bases and at J to 3 bases, leaving 5 bases not matched to a gene. Germline assignment: CDR1 MNHEY and CDR2 SMNVEV (reference sequence). The CDR3 nucleotides are TGTGCCAGCAGCCCGGGACAGCTCAATCAGCCCCAGCATTTT. Its translation is CASSPGQLNQPQHF.

The rearrangement links TRBV27 to TRBJ1-5; D gene uncertain. Deletions cut 0 bases from V and 0 bases from J, with 9 bases between. CDR1 is MNHEY, CDR2 SMNVEV, per germline (reference sequence). CDR3 length: 16 residues. The CDR3 nucleotides read TGTGCCAGCAGTTTATCAGCAGGAAATAGCAATCAGCCCCAGCATTTT. Translating gives CASSLSAGNSNQPQHF.

CDR3 sequence (DNA): TGTGCCAGCAGCTTAGCAAAGGGGGCGCTGGCCAATGAGCAGTTCTTC. It is translated as CASSLAKGALANEQFF. The V gene is TRBV7-9, the J gene TRBJ2-1, with 7 positions matching TRBD1. Germline lookup yields CDR1 SEHNR and CDR2 FQNEAQ (reference sequence). The trim removed 0 bases at V and 6 bases at J, leaving 8 bases unmatched. This CDR3 spans 16 amino acids.

This clone has just a few counts. The J gene is TRBJ1-5, the V gene TRBV27; D unclear. The V end lost 1 base, the J end lost 8 bases, and 12 bases lay between the germline ends. CDR3 length equals 14 residues. Germline V gene lookup returns CDR1 MNHEY and CDR2 SMNVEV (reference sequence). CDR3 loop: CASSLLGPGEPQHF. The CDR3 nucleotides read TGTGCCAGCAGTTTATTAGGGCCCGGAGAGCCCCAGCATTTT.

The chain employs TRBV13 and TRBJ2-7; TRBD1 agrees at 11 bases. CDR1 and CDR2 from the germline V gene are PRHDT and FYEKMQ (reference sequence). This CDR3 contains 15 residues. V dropped 5 bases and J dropped 3; count of bases not matched to a gene: 6. The CDR3 DNA follows: TGTGCCAGCAGCGCCGGACAGGGGGCATTCTACGAGCAGTACTTC. Amino acid sequence: CASSAGQGAFYEQYF.

The rearrangement joins TRBV4-1 to TRBJ2-1, with TRBD2 as a possible D gene (6 bases). The germline V and J ends were trimmed by 0 bases and 9 bases, with 9 bases remaining between them. CDR1 and CDR2 (germline): MGHRA, YSYEKL. The CDR3 runs 13 residues. Here the CDR3 DNA reads TGCGCCAGCAGCCAAGATGGGGGGATTGAGCAGTTCTTC. This encodes CASSQDGGIEQFF.

The chain has TRBV27 and TRBJ2-7; 8 nucleotides agree with TRBD2. The length of the CDR3 is 14 residues. Germline V gene lookup returns CDR1 MNHEY and CDR2 SMNVEV (reference sequence). Trimming cost V 5 bases and J 3 bases; bases outside gene matches: 6. CDR3 nucleotides: TGTGCCAGCAGTCCTACTAGCGGAATCTACGAGCAGTACTTC. Protein product: CASSPTSGIYEQYF.

This clone has more than one count but fewer than ten. The chain has TRBV6-1 and TRBJ1-5; no clear D gene. The CDR3 extends over 15 amino acids. V lost 3 bases and J 2 bases, leaving 11 bases between the germline ends. Germline V CDR1 and CDR2: MNHNS, SASEGT. CDR3: CASSEGRLGNQPQHF. CDR3 sequence (DNA): TGTGCCAGCAGTGAGGGGAGGTTGGGCAATCAGCCCCAGCATTTT.

The V and J genes are TRBV11-2 and TRBJ2-7; TRBD1 agrees at 7 bases. This CDR3 spans 16 amino acids. V trimming: 3 bases; J trimming: 5 bases; junction bases outside the gene matches: 13. CDR1 SGHAT and CDR2 FQNNGV come from the germline V gene. The CDR3: CASSFRTGSAFHEQYF. In nucleotides, the CDR3 is TGTGCCAGCAGCTTCCGGACAGGATCGGCGTTCCACGAGCAGTACTTC.

The table lists this clone with a count of one. The chain employs TRBV5-1 and TRBJ1-4; 7 bases are shared with TRBD1. The germline CDR1 and CDR2 sequences are SGHRS and YFSETQ. The CDR3 sequence is 14 residues long. Trimming at V came to 3 bases and at J to 8 bases, leaving 7 bases not matched to a gene. The CDR3 DNA follows: TGCGCCAGCAGCTACACACAGGGGAGCGAAAAACTGTTTTTT. This translates into CASSYTQGSEKLFF.

Comments on this clone: Additional DNA sequences in this sample encode the identical CDR3. The CDR3 here is CASSQATGGGYEQYF. As DNA, the CDR3 is TGCGCCAGCAGCCAAGCGACAGGGGGCGGCTACGAGCAGTACTTC. The J gene is TRBJ2-7, the V gene TRBV4-1; 10 bases are a match to TRBD1. The ends lost 1 base at V and 3 bases at J; junction bases unmatched: 3. From germline, CDR1 is MGHRA and CDR2 YSYEKL. The CDR3 extends over 15 amino acids.

The rearrangement links TRBV19 to TRBJ1-5; no definite D call. The CDR3 is 15 residues long. V shed 3 bases and J shed 3 bases, with 12 bases lying between them. Germline assignment: CDR1 LNHDA and CDR2 SQIVND (reference sequence). The CDR3, as DNA: TGTGCCAGTAGTATGGGAGTATTTTTCAATCAGCCCCAGCATTTT. Protein sequence: CASSMGVFFNQPQHF.

This rearrangement joins TRBV2 to TRBJ2-3; TRBD2 matches 10 bases. The germline V gene encodes CDR1 SNHLY and CDR2 FYNNEI. The V and J ends lost 5 bases and 3 bases, in that order; junction bases with no gene match: 5. The CDR3 spans 15 residues. The CDR3 is CASSPPSGSTDTQYF. CDR3 DNA sequence: TGTGCCAGCAGTCCTCCTAGCGGGAGTACAGATACGCAGTATTTT.

This clone appeared a single time. The chain employs TRBV4-1 and TRBJ1-2, with 8 bases that match TRBD1. With V trimmed by 1 base and J by 5 bases, 6 bases remained unmatched. The germline gives CDR1 MGHRA, CDR2 YSYEKL. The CDR3 has 15 residues. CDR3 residues: CASSQARTGTYGYTF. CDR3 nucleotides: TGCGCCAGCAGCCAAGCCCGGACAGGGACTTATGGCTACACCTTC.

The chain has TRBV7-9 and TRBJ1-4, with D unresolved. Germline CDR1 SEHNR, CDR2 FQNEAQ (reference sequence). V was clipped by 3 bases and J by 10 bases, with 27 bases between them. The CDR3 totals 18 residues. CDR3 bases: TGTGCCAGCAGCTTTCCTGGCCGGCCGGGGATAAAGGCAGCAAAACTGTTTTTT. This encodes CASSFPGRPGIKAAKLFF.

The chain uses TRBV28 and TRBJ2-6, with D perhaps matching TRBD2 (5 bases). Per the germline V gene, CDR1 is MDHEN and CDR2 is SYDVKM. With 10 bases removed from V and 1 base from J, the gap between germline ends came to 17 bases. The length of the CDR3 is 16 residues. For the CDR3, the DNA is TGTGCCATTTCCACCCGTGAGGGATCTGGGGCCAACGTCCTGACTTTC. This translates into CAISTREGSGANVLTF.

This rearrangement joins TRBV11-2 to TRBJ2-3; TRBD2 matches at 11 bases. Losses at the gene ends were 4 bases for V and 0 bases for J; bases not matched to a gene: 12. Looked up from germline, CDR1 is SGHAT and CDR2 is FQNNGV. The CDR3 length is 19 residues. This chain's CDR3 is CASSSPNRLAGGSTDTQYF. The CDR3 DNA reads TGTGCCAGCAGCTCGCCCAACCGTCTAGCGGGAGGAAGCACAGATACGCAGTATTTT.

V gene TRBV19 combines with J gene TRBJ2-7; unclear D gene. V lost 5 bases to trimming and J lost 3 bases, with 11 bases between them. This CDR3 spans 13 amino acids. Looked up from germline, CDR1 is LNHDA and CDR2 is SQIVND (reference sequence). CDR3 loop: CASSFSYLYEQYF. The CDR3 DNA follows: TGTGCCAGTAGTTTTTCTTACCTCTACGAGCAGTACTTC.

The chain employs TRBV5-4 and TRBJ2-7, with 11 bases identical to TRBD2. V lost 6 bases, J lost 4 bases, and 6 bases stayed unmatched. The CDR3 is 14 residues long. The germline V gene encodes CDR1 SGHNT and CDR2 YYREEE (reference sequence). The CDR3 DNA reads TGTGCCAGCACCTCAGGGACTAGCGGATACGAGCAGTACTTC. Encoded protein: CASTSGTSGYEQYF.

The chain has TRBV27 and TRBJ2-7; D ambiguous. The germline V and J ends were trimmed by 3 bases and 1 base, with 7 bases remaining between them. CDR1 and CDR2 (germline): MNHEY, SMNVEV (reference sequence). This CDR3 has 13 amino acids. CDR3 coding DNA: TGTGCCAGCAGTTTGCAGGTTTCCTACGAGCAGTACTTC. It codes for CASSLQVSYEQYF.

The count of this clone is one. CDR3 bases: TGCAGCGTTGAGGCAGGCAGCCCCTACGAGCAGTACTTC. Its translation is CSVEAGSPYEQYF. This chain links TRBV29-1 with TRBJ2-7; no firm D call. The CDR3 totals 13 residues. V was pared by 3 bases and J by 2 bases, with 11 bases between. The V gene's germline CDR1 is SQVTM and CDR2 ANQGSEA.

J is TRBJ2-2 and V is TRBV29-1, with a possible D match to TRBD1 (6 bases). Germline V CDR1 and CDR2: SQVTM, ANQGSEA. The CDR3 has 14 residues. Trimming pared 0 bases from V and 7 bases from J, leaving 12 bases between. This CDR3 is CSVEDLGAGGELFF. The CDR3 coding sequence is TGCAGCGTTGAAGATCTGGGGGCGGGCGGGGAGCTGTTTTTT.

The chain combines TRBV7-9 with TRBJ2-5, with 12 positions matching TRBD1. Germline loops: CDR1 SEHNR, CDR2 FQNEAQ (reference sequence). Germline trimming cut 8 bases from V and 4 bases from J; bases unmatched to any gene: 11. The CDR3 contains 16 residues. The CDR3 protein is CASEGTGGSRGETQYF. In DNA, the CDR3 is TGTGCCAGCGAAGGGACAGGGGGCAGTAGGGGAGAGACCCAGTACTTC.

The chain has TRBV28 and TRBJ2-5, with 10 bases matching TRBD1. CDR3 length: 17 amino acids. V lost 3 bases to trimming and J lost 1 base; unmatched junction nucleotides: 8. CDR1 MDHEN and CDR2 SYDVKM come from the germline V gene. The CDR3 nucleotides are TGTGCCAGCAGTTTTGTTGGGACAGGGGTACTCCAAGAGACCCAGTACTTC. Its translation: CASSFVGTGVLQETQYF.

The chain combines TRBV25-1 with TRBJ2-7, with 12 bases fitting TRBD2. Looked up from germline, CDR1 is MGHDK and CDR2 is SYGVNS. Losses at the gene ends were 3 bases for V and 0 bases for J; bases not matched to a gene: 6. This CDR3 region has 17 residues. DNA for the CDR3: TGTGCCAGCAGTGACTTCAGACTAGCGGGAGACTCCTACGAGCAGTACTTC. Encoded protein: CASSDFRLAGDSYEQYF.

V gene TRBV19 combines with J gene TRBJ2-1; 8 bases agree with TRBD2. This CDR3 is 17 amino acids long. Germline V CDR1 and CDR2: LNHDA, SQIVND (reference sequence). V gave up 6 bases and J gave up 0 bases; unmatched junction bases: 10. The CDR3 sequence: CASRRGVVTGSYNEQFF. The CDR3, as DNA: TGTGCCAGTAGGCGGGGGGTTGTCACCGGCTCCTACAATGAGCAGTTCTTC.

Worth noting for this clone: Different DNA sequences within this sample yield the same CDR3. J is TRBJ2-7 and V is TRBV7-9; the D is unclear. The CDR3 runs 13 residues. Germline CDR1 and CDR2: SEHNR and FQNEAQ (reference sequence). V was pared by 3 bases and J by 0 bases, with 6 bases between. CDR3 sequence: CASSFRGSYEQYF. CDR3 DNA sequence: TGTGCCAGCAGCTTTCGCGGCTCCTACGAGCAGTACTTC.